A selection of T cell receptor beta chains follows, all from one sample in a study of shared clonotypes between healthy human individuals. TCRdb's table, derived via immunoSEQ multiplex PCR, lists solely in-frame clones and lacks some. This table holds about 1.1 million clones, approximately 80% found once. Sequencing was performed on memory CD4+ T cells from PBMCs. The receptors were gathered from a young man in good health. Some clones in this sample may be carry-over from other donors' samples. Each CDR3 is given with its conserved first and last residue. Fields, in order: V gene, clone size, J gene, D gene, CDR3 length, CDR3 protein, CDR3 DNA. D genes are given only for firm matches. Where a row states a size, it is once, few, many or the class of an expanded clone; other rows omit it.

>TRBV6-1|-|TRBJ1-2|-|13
CASSVDANYGYTF
TGTGCCAGCAGCGTGGACGCGAACTATGGCTACACCTTC
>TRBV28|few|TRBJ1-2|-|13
CASSLTGTYGYTF
TGTGCCAGCAGTTTAACAGGGACTTATGGCTACACCTTC
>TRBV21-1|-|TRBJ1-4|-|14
CASSGGGANEKLFF
TGTGCCAGCAGTGGTGGGGGGGCTAATGAAAAACTGTTTTTT
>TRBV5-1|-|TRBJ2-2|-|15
CASSFRQGGTGELFF
TGCGCCAGCAGCTTCAGACAGGGAGGTACCGGGGAGCTGTTTTTT
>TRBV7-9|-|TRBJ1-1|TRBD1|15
CASSPGQGADTEAFF
TGTGCCAGCAGCCCGGGACAGGGGGCGGACACTGAAGCTTTCTTT
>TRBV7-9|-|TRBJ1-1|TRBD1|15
CASSSAGTVNTEAFF
TGTGCCAGCAGCTCCGCCGGGACAGTGAACACTGAAGCTTTCTTT
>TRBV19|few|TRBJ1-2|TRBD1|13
CASRDRGNYGYTF
TGTGCCAGTCGAGACAGGGGGAACTATGGCTACACCTTC
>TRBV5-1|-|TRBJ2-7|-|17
CASSLPKSGTGSYEQYF
TGCGCCAGCAGCTTACCGAAATCCGGGACTGGTTCCTACGAGCAGTACTTC
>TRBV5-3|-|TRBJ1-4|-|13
CASSQEGFEKLFF
TGTGCCAGCAGCCAGGAGGGATTTGAAAAACTGTTTTTT
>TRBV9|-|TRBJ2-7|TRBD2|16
CASSVGRGGGSYEQYF
TGTGCCAGCAGCGTAGGGAGGGGCGGGGGCTCCTACGAGCAGTACTTC
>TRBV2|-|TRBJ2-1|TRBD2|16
CASSTRLADSYNEQFF
TGTGCCAGCAGTACCAGACTAGCGGACTCCTACAATGAGCAGTTCTTC
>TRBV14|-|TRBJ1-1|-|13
CASSQFRGTEAFF
TGTGCCAGCAGCCAATTCCGGGGGACTGAAGCTTTCTTT
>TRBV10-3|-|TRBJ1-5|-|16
CAISESRRASNQPQHF
TGTGCCATCAGTGAGTCGCGGAGAGCGAGCAATCAGCCCCAGCATTTT
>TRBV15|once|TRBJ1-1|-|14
CATSRGGTNTEAFF
TGTGCCACCAGCAGAGGCGGGACGAACACTGAAGCTTTCTTT
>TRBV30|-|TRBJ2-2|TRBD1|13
CAWSGRGHGELFF
TGTGCCTGGAGTGGCAGGGGGCACGGGGAGCTGTTTTTT
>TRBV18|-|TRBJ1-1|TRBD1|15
CASSPPGQNVPEAFF
TGTGCCAGCTCACCACCGGGACAGAATGTCCCTGAAGCTTTCTTT
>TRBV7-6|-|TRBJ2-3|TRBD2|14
CASSPGGPTDTQYF
TGTGCCAGCAGCCCGGGGGGACCCACAGATACGCAGTATTTT
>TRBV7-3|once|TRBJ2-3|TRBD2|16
CASMEGTSGSTDTQYF
TGTGCCAGCATGGAGGGGACTAGCGGGAGTACAGATACGCAGTATTTT
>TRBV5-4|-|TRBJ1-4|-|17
CASSLGGRVRGGEKLFF
TGTGCCAGCAGCTTGGGGGGACGAGTCCGGGGTGGTGAAAAACTGTTTTTT
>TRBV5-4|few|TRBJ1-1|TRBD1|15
CASSPPGQGRTEAFF
TGTGCCAGCAGCCCTCCGGGACAGGGAAGAACTGAAGCTTTCTTT
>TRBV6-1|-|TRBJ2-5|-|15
CASSESAAGKETQYF
TGTGCCAGCAGTGAATCGGCGGCAGGGAAAGAGACCCAGTACTTC
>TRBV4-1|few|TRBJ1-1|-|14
CASSQGVGASEAFF
TGCGCCAGCAGCCAAGGGGTGGGGGCTAGTGAAGCTTTCTTT
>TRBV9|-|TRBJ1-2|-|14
CASSVEGSWYGYTF
TGTGCCAGCAGCGTAGAGGGCAGCTGGTATGGCTACACCTTC
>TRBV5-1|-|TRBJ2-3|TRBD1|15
CASSVGQGSTDTQYF
TGCGCCAGCAGCGTGGGACAGGGATCCACAGATACGCAGTATTTT
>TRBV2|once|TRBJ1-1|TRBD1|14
CASRRDRGNTEAFF
TGTGCCAGCAGGAGGGACAGGGGGAACACTGAAGCTTTCTTT
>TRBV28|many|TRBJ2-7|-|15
CASLQGGPQIYEQYF
TGTGCCAGCCTCCAAGGGGGACCCCAGATCTACGAGCAGTACTTC
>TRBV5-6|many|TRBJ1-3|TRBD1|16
CASSAGQGPTGNTIYF
TGTGCCAGCAGCGCGGGACAGGGACCAACTGGAAACACCATATATTTT
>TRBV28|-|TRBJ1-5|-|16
CASRGRSYRVGQPQHF
TGTGCCAGCAGAGGTAGATCATACAGGGTGGGTCAGCCCCAGCATTTT
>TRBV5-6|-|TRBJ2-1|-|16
CASSLLGASSYNEQFF
TGTGCCAGCAGCTTGTTGGGGGCTAGCTCCTACAATGAGCAGTTCTTC
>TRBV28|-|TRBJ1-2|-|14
CASSSPVSPGGYTF
TGTGCCAGCAGTTCTCCCGTGTCACCTGGGGGCTACACCTTC
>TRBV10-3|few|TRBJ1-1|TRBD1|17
CAIRAGQGRWVNTEAFF
TGTGCCATCAGAGCCGGACAGGGAAGGTGGGTGAACACTGAAGCTTTCTTT
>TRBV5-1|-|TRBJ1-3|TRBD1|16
CASSYRGSHSGNTIYF
TGCGCCAGCAGCTACAGGGGGAGCCACTCTGGAAACACCATATATTTT
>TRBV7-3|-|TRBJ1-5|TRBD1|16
CASSDRDRGRNQPQHF
TGTGCCAGCAGCGACCGGGACAGGGGGCGTAATCAGCCCCAGCATTTT
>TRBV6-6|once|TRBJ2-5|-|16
CASRLSSGPLGETQYF
TGTGCCAGCAGGCTCTCTTCCGGGCCCCTGGGAGAGACCCAGTACTTC
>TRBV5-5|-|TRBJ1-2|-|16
CASSLDALPGIYGYTF
TGTGCCAGCAGCTTGGATGCGCTACCGGGGATATATGGCTACACCTTC
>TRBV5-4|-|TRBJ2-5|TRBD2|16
CASSLGLAGGPETQYF
TGTGCCAGCAGCTTGGGACTAGCGGGAGGGCCGGAGACCCAGTACTTC
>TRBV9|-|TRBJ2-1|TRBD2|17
CASSARPGLAGYNEQFF
TGTGCCAGCAGCGCCCGACCGGGACTAGCTGGATACAATGAGCAGTTCTTC
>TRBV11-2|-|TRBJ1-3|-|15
CASSDRRNSGNTIYF
TGTGCCAGCAGCGACAGGCGCAACTCTGGAAACACCATATATTTT
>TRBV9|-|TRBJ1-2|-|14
CASSVGRANYGYTF
TGTGCCAGCAGCGTAGGGAGAGCTAACTATGGCTACACCTTC
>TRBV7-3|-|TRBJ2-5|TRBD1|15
CASSINRGPQETQYF
TGTGCCAGCAGCATCAACAGGGGACCCCAAGAGACCCAGTACTTC
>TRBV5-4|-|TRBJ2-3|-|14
CASSPATPGDTQYF
TGTGCCAGCAGCCCTGCGACCCCAGGGGATACGCAGTATTTT
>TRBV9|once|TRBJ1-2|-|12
CASSGVGDRYTF
TGTGCCAGCAGCGGCGTGGGGGATCGCTACACCTTC
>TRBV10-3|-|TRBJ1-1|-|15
CAISQIPTENTEAFF
TGTGCCATCAGCCAAATTCCGACAGAGAACACTGAAGCTTTCTTT
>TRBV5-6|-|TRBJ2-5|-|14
CASSSRQVRETQYF
TGTGCCAGCAGCTCCCGACAAGTCCGAGAGACCCAGTACTTC
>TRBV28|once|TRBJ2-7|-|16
CASSFLTGSSSYEQYF
TGTGCCAGCAGTTTTCTCACAGGGTCGAGCTCCTACGAGCAGTACTTC
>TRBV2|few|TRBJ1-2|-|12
CASGRQNYGYTF
TGTGCCAGCGGCAGACAGAACTATGGCTACACCTTC
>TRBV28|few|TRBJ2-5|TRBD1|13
CASNTGQQETQYF
TGTGCCAGCAACACGGGACAGCAAGAGACCCAGTACTTC
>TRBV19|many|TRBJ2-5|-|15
CASSIRWTRGETQYF
TGTGCCAGTAGTATTCGTTGGACCCGGGGGGAGACCCAGTACTTC
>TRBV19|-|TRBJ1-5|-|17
CASTRRATGYSNQPQHF
TGTGCCAGTACCCGGAGGGCTACCGGCTATAGCAATCAGCCCCAGCATTTT
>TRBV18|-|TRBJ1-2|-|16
CASSYDPGYANYGYTF
TGTGCCAGCTCATACGACCCGGGGTATGCTAACTATGGCTACACCTTC
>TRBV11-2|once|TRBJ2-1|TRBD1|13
CASSFQQGYEQFF
TGTGCCAGCAGCTTCCAACAGGGGTATGAGCAGTTCTTC
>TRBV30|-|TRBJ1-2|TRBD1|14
CAWSRTGRAYGYTF
TGTGCCTGGAGCCGGACAGGGAGGGCCTATGGCTACACCTTC
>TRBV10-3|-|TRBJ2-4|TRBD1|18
CAISLLKQGLQDKNIQYF
TGTGCCATCAGTTTGCTCAAACAGGGGCTCCAAGACAAAAACATTCAGTACTTC
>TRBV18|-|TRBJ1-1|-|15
CASSPPRGLATEAFF
TGTGCCAGCTCACCGCCGCGGGGATTGGCCACTGAAGCTTTCTTT
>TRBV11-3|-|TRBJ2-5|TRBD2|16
CASSLGQREGVKTQYF
TGTGCCAGCAGCCTCGGTCAGCGGGAGGGGGTAAAGACCCAGTACTTC